This is a list of T cell receptor beta chains from one sample in a study of cytomegalovirus exposure and HLA in healthy donors. Libraries were prepared by immunoSEQ multiplex PCR; TCRdb keeps only in-frame clonotypes and omits some of them. This sample has fewer than 200,000 clones, with roughly two thirds found just once. Sequenced material: PBMCs. The receptors originated from a woman aged 25 to 39 in good health and CMV-seronegative. CDR3s include the opening cysteine and the closing phenylalanine or tryptophan. D genes are given only for firm matches.

TRBD2	TRBV2	TRBJ2-2	CASSESSPGRGGELFF
TRBD2	TRBV2	TRBJ2-1	CASSGGSNEQFF
TRBD2	TRBV12-5	TRBJ2-3	CASGLGLAGVSDTQYF
TRBD2	TRBV4-2	TRBJ2-3	CASSQAGGPTDTQYF
TRBD1	TRBV5-1	TRBJ1-6	CASSLGDRKGSPLHF
TRBD1	TRBV29-1	TRBJ2-7	CSVEETDRGDYEQYF
TRBD1	TRBV9	TRBJ1-1	CASSARTGTGTEAFF
.	TRBV28	TRBJ2-3	CASSPHPAADTQYF
TRBD1	TRBV5-1	TRBJ2-3	CASSLVDRGSDTQYF
TRBD1	TRBV11-2	TRBJ2-1	CASSPGADRLRQFF
.	TRBV29-1	TRBJ2-3	CSVELAHTDTQYF
.	TRBV5-4	TRBJ2-2	CASLATGIGELFF
.	TRBV2	.	CASSGRYGYYEQYF
TRBD1	TRBV5-1	TRBJ2-4	CASSLRQGDYIQYF
.	TRBV5-1	TRBJ2-7	CASRDSYSYEQYF
.	TRBV5-1	TRBJ2-1	CASSLSGGRNEQFF
.	TRBV7-3	TRBJ1-3	CASSLNRGTGNTIYF
TRBD1	TRBV18	TRBJ1-2	CASHLLRDRGHGYTF
.	TRBV6-6	TRBJ2-5	CASSQWAQETQYF
.	TRBV28	TRBJ2-5	CASSSLILQETQYF
.	TRBV28	TRBJ1-2	CASISWGSRYGYTF
.	TRBV4-1	TRBJ1-5	CASSQPTGRQHF
.	TRBV5-1	TRBJ2-3	CASAAGPTDTQYF
.	TRBV15	TRBJ2-3	CATSRDWAGRDTQYF
.	TRBV4-1	TRBJ2-5	CASSPDRSSTSQQYF
TRBD2	TRBV9	TRBJ2-5	CASSVSGAQETQYF
.	TRBV5-6	TRBJ1-1	CASSPTTGNTEAFF
TRBD1	TRBV28	TRBJ1-5	CASSTGTGGNQPQHF
TRBD2	TRBV27	TRBJ2-7	CASSLRLAGVYEQYF
TRBD2	TRBV7-2	TRBJ2-7	CASSSQGVVAGGPYEQYF
TRBD1	TRBV7-8	TRBJ1-5	CASSKTGNNQPQHF
TRBD2	TRBV6-6	TRBJ2-5	CASSPTSGGAETQYF
.	TRBV6-5	TRBJ2-1	CASSMTVLGEQFF
.	TRBV29-1	TRBJ2-1	CSHGGNEQFF
.	TRBV5-6	TRBJ1-1	CASSLVGTEAFF
TRBD1	TRBV2	TRBJ1-4	CASSEGQGDNEKLFF
.	TRBV7-2	TRBJ1-2	CASSLVVGPLYGYTF
.	TRBV6-5	TRBJ1-2	CASSPSLVANYGYTF
.	TRBV1	TRBJ2-3	CTSSHSRLAGDEADTQYF
.	TRBV7-9	TRBJ2-1	CASSFGGGRAYNEQFF
.	TRBV6-1	TRBJ2-5	CASSDGAAETQYF
TRBD1	TRBV4-3	TRBJ2-1	CASTGNRGLNEQFF
TRBD1	TRBV7-2	TRBJ1-6	CASSLLDRDNSPLHF
.	TRBV6-5	TRBJ2-2	CASSASTGELFF
TRBD2	TRBV28	TRBJ2-1	CASSPLTSGSSYNEQFF
.	TRBV19	TRBJ1-5	CASSFPGWSPQHF
TRBD1	TRBV15	TRBJ1-5	CATSRDEGFGQGSNQPQHF